Each of the 18 T cell receptor beta chains below was sequenced from the same sample in a study of graft-versus-host responses after intestinal transplantation. Profiling relied on immunoSEQ multiplex PCR, and the TCRdb table lists in-frame clones only, not all of them. Of tens of thousands of clones listed, 80% to 90% are singletons. Sequencing was performed on PBMCs, taken 26 days after transplant. Every receptor here comes from a human patient who received an intestinal transplant, so some T cells may come from the graft donor.

V gene TRBV11-2 combines with J gene TRBJ2-1; 10 nucleotides align to TRBD2. Looked up from germline, CDR1 is SGHAT and CDR2 is FQNNGV. Unmatched junction bases numbered 4, after V lost 0 bases and J lost 8 bases. This CDR3 region has 15 residues. CDR3 protein: CASSLEPSGGHEQFF. The CDR3 bases are TGTGCCAGCAGCTTAGAGCCTAGCGGGGGTCATGAGCAGTTCTTC.

This rearrangement joins TRBV6-5 to TRBJ2-1; D may be TRBD2 (6 bases). Germline V lookup: CDR1 MNHEY, CDR2 SVGAGI. Trimming shortened V by 0 bases and J by 9 bases, and 9 bases separated the two germline ends. This CDR3 is built from 13 residues. In DNA, the CDR3 is TGTGCCAGCAGTTACTCGGCCGGGGGTGAGCAGTTCTTC. It specifies CASSYSAGGEQFF.

This chain connects TRBV7-9 to TRBJ2-7; tentative D call: TRBD1 (5 bases). The germline gives CDR1 SEHNR, CDR2 FQNEAQ (reference sequence). The CDR3 extends over 13 amino acids. With 8 bases removed from V and 5 bases from J, the gap between germline ends came to 16 bases. CDR3 bases: TGTGCCAGCGGTGGGGCTCCCCTTGACGAGCAGTACTTC. Protein sequence: CASGGAPLDEQYF.

J is TRBJ1-2 and V is TRBV6-1, with D unclear. V shed 4 bases and J shed 7 bases, with 19 bases lying between them. The CDR3 totals 15 residues. CDR1 and CDR2 (germline): MNHNS, SASEGT. The CDR3 is CASSGVEMSLSGYTF. In DNA form, the CDR3 reads TGTGCCAGCAGTGGAGTTGAGATGTCTCTATCTGGCTACACCTTC.

This sequence joins TRBV27 and TRBJ2-3; D possibly corresponds to TRBD2 (5 bases). From germline, CDR1 is MNHEY and CDR2 SMNVEV (reference sequence). Trimming left V 0 bases short and J 7 bases short, with 8 bases between. The CDR3 extends over 13 amino acids. The CDR3 sequence is CASSLSLGHTQYF. CDR3 DNA sequence: TGTGCCAGCAGTTTATCACTAGGACATACGCAGTATTTT.

The V gene is TRBV7-9, the J gene TRBJ1-2; D gene unclear. The CDR3 is 14 residues long. Trimming removed 4 bases from V and 0 bases from J, with 9 bases in between. CDR1 and CDR2 from the germline V gene are SEHNR and FQNEAQ (reference sequence). For the CDR3, the DNA is TGTGCCAGCAGCTCCCTAGACGCTAACTATGGCTACACCTTC. This gives the protein CASSSLDANYGYTF.

This clone was seen only once. This rearrangement joins TRBV27 to TRBJ1-6, with TRBD1 identical over 9 bases. The CDR3 is 19 residues long. Germline CDR1 reads MNHEY; CDR2 reads SMNVEV (reference sequence). After removal of 5 bases from V and 2 bases from J, the junction contained 13 bases not matched to a gene. The CDR3 here is CASSDHTGDRETYNSPLHF. Written as DNA, the CDR3 is TGTGCCAGCAGTGATCATACCGGGGACAGGGAAACCTATAATTCACCCCTCCACTTT.

V is TRBV4-1 and J is TRBJ1-2; D not certain. The germline gives CDR1 MGHRA, CDR2 YSYEKL. V was shortened by 1 base and J by 3 bases, with 12 bases between the two germline ends. There are 15 residues in the CDR3. Here the CDR3 reads CASSQGRGEDYGYTF. The CDR3 DNA reads TGCGCCAGCAGCCAAGGGCGCGGGGAGGACTATGGCTACACCTTC.

The chain combines TRBV27 with TRBJ1-1; possibly TRBD1 for D (6 bases). Germline values: CDR1 MNHEY, CDR2 SMNVEV (reference sequence). V was pared by 1 base and J by 4 bases, with 10 bases between. The CDR3 is 14 residues long. The CDR3 DNA follows: TGTGCCAGCAGTTTATTGGGGGGGGCCACTGAAGCTTTCTTT. This encodes CASSLLGGATEAFF.

This chain connects TRBV11-3 to TRBJ2-1, with 12 positions matching TRBD2. Trimming cost V 1 base and J 1 base; bases outside gene matches: 2. Germline CDR1 is SGHNT and CDR2 is YENEEA. This CDR3 is built from 17 residues. CDR3 sequence: CASSLALAGGSYNEQFF. The CDR3 DNA follows: TGTGCCAGCAGCTTAGCACTAGCGGGGGGTTCCTACAATGAGCAGTTCTTC.

The chain links TRBV28 to TRBJ2-5, with TRBD2 matching over 8 bases. Germline assignment: CDR1 MDHEN and CDR2 SYDVKM. The V and J ends lost 7 bases and 3 bases, in that order; junction bases with no gene match: 10. This CDR3 has 15 residues. The CDR3 nucleotides read TGTGCCAGCAAGTTTGGGCTAGCGGGTGAAGAGACCCAGTACTTC. It translates to CASKFGLAGEETQYF.

This clone appeared a few times. The rearrangement uses TRBV19 and TRBJ1-5; D is possibly TRBD1 (6 bases). Germline V gives CDR1 LNHDA, CDR2 SQIVND (reference sequence). Trimming left V 4 bases short and J 4 bases short, with 14 bases between. The CDR3 totals 15 residues. CDR3 sequence (DNA): TGTGCCAGTAGTACCGACAGGAGCGGTAATCAGCCCCAGCATTTT. Protein product: CASSTDRSGNQPQHF. Full variable domain (missing parts from reference TRBV19 and TRBJ1-5): DGGITQSPKYLFRKEGQNVTLSCEQNLNHDAMYWYRQDPGQGLRLIYYSQIVNDFQKGDIAEGYSVSREKKESFPLTVTSAQKNPTAFYLCASSTDRSGNQPQHFGDGTRLSIL.

CDR3 in amino acids: CAWSVDRFSSYNSPLHF. Written as DNA, the CDR3 is TGTGCCTGGAGTGTAGACAGGTTTAGCTCCTATAATTCACCCCTCCACTTT. The V gene is TRBV30, the J gene TRBJ1-6, with D possibly matching TRBD1 (6 bases). The CDR3 contains 17 residues. Germline lookup yields CDR1 GTSNPN and CDR2 SVGIG (reference sequence). V lost 0 bases to trimming and J lost 0 bases, with 12 bases between them.

In DNA, the CDR3 is TGTGCCAGTAGTATAGAATATCCCCCCGGGGAGCTGTTTTTT. Protein: CASSIEYPPGELFF. The chain has TRBV19 and TRBJ2-2; D unresolved. The CDR3 runs 14 residues. Germline lookup yields CDR1 LNHDA and CDR2 SQIVND (reference sequence). Trimming pared 0 bases from V and 6 bases from J, leaving 8 bases between.

The chain joins TRBV18 to TRBJ2-7; possibly TRBD1 for D (6 bases). Germline loops: CDR1 KGHSH, CDR2 LQKENI. The V gene lost 4 bases and the J gene lost 7 bases, with 20 bases spanning the gap. There are 15 residues in the CDR3. The CDR3 bases are TGTGCCAGCTCACACTGGGGAACAGGGAGAAGGGAGCAGTACTTC. Amino acid sequence: CASSHWGTGRREQYF.

This chain connects TRBV2 to TRBJ2-5; D might be TRBD2 (6 bases). Germline V lookup: CDR1 SNHLY, CDR2 FYNNEI. CDR3 length: 14 residues. The V gene lost 5 bases and the J gene lost 1 base, with 11 bases spanning the gap. For the CDR3, the DNA is TGTGCCAGCAGTCCGGGACTCCTCCAAGAGACCCAGTACTTC. Translated, it gives CASSPGLLQETQYF.

This clone was counted between two and nine times. The J gene is TRBJ1-2, the V gene TRBV6-5; TRBD1 matches 9 bases. With 6 bases clipped from V and 4 bases from J, the junction kept 9 bases outside the gene matches. CDR1 and CDR2 (germline): MNHEY, SVGAGI. The length of the CDR3 is 15 residues. The CDR3 DNA reads as TGTGCCAGCAGCTCCGGGACAGGGAGGGCCTATGGCTACACCTTC. Residues: CASSSGTGRAYGYTF.

V and J are TRBV7-9 and TRBJ2-1, with 14 bases that match TRBD2. V was pared by 4 bases and J by 7 bases, with 6 bases of the junction left unmatched. The CDR3 sequence is 16 residues long. In germline, CDR1 is SEHNR, CDR2 FQNEAQ (reference sequence). CDR3 DNA sequence: TGTGCCAGCAGCTATAGACTAGCGGGAGGGGATAATGAGCAGTTCTTC. Translation gives CASSYRLAGGDNEQFF.